The 9 T cell receptor beta chains in this list originate from one sample, sequenced in a study of T cell repertoires in cytomegalovirus infection. A single record per CDR3 protein comes from TCRdb applying MiXCR to the reads. The repertoire consists of 450,000 to 550,000 distinct CDR3 sequences, with 16% occurring once and the leading ten covering under 30%. Sequenced input: CD8+ T cells from PBMCs. The origin of the receptors is a human donor in good health (CMV status not recorded). Some clones in this sample may be carry-over from other donors' samples.

The CDR3 nucleotides are TGTGCCAGCAGTGACGGCGGGCGGGAGAGCTACGAGCAGTACTTC. The encoded protein is CASSDGGRESYEQYF. The chain uses TRBV25-1 and TRBJ2-7, with TRBD2 identical over 7 bases. CDR1 is MGHDK and CDR2 is SYGVNS in the germline V gene. Trimming at V came to 3 bases and at J to 3 bases, leaving 8 bases not matched to a gene. The CDR3 has 15 residues.

This clonotype came up many times. The V gene is TRBV7-6, the J gene TRBJ1-3; no reliable D call. Trimming removed 0 bases at V and 0 bases at J, with 6 bases between. There are 15 residues in the CDR3. Germline CDR1 and CDR2: SGHVS and FNYEAQ. In nucleotides, the CDR3 is TGTGCCAGCAGCTTAGCCACACGCTCTGGAAACACCATATATTTT. As protein: CASSLATRSGNTIYF. The entire variable domain, with the rest obtained from reference TRBV7-6 and TRBJ1-3, is as follows: GAGVSQSPRYKVTKRGQDVALRCDPISGHVSLYWYRQALGQGPEFLTYFNYEAQQDKSGLPNDRFSAERPEGSISTLTIQRTEQRDSAMYRCASSLATRSGNTIYFGEGSWLTVV.

This clonotype came up many times. This CDR3 reads CAISLAGTFSHEQYF. DNA of the CDR3: TGTGCCATCAGTTTAGCGGGGACTTTTTCCCACGAGCAGTACTTC. This chain links TRBV10-3 with TRBJ2-7; 8 bases align to TRBD2. Germline CDR1 is ENHRY and CDR2 is SYGVKD. J gave up 5 bases and V 5 bases, and 11 bases lay outside the gene matches. The CDR3 runs 15 residues.

This clonotype was picked up a small number of times. The chain employs TRBV2 and TRBJ1-2; D unclear. CDR1 is SNHLY, CDR2 FYNNEI, per germline. The CDR3 is made up of 10 amino acids. V dropped 10 bases and J dropped 8 bases, with 11 bases sitting between them. CDR3 residues: CAIIDVGYTF. The CDR3 coding sequence is TGTGCCATTATAGACGTAGGCTACACCTTC.

This clonotype came up many times. The chain recombines TRBV12-3 or TRBV12-4 with TRBJ1-1, with TRBD1 identical over 9 bases. This CDR3 is 14 amino acids long. Trimming removed 7 bases from V and 6 bases from J; junction bases left unmatched: 9. The CDR3 protein is CASISGTGPPEAFF. CDR3 in DNA: TGTGCCAGCATCTCGGGGACAGGGCCACCTGAAGCTTTCTTT.

The chain joins TRBV14 to TRBJ2-7, with 9 bases identical to TRBD1. V lost 3 bases to trimming and J lost 6 bases; unmatched junction nucleotides: 12. This CDR3 is built from 16 residues. CDR1 is SGHDN and CDR2 is FVKESK in the germline V gene. The CDR3 bases are TGTGCCAGCAGCCACACAGGGACAGGGAGAAAGTCCGAGCAGTACTTC. This sequence encodes CASSHTGTGRKSEQYF.

There are a few counts of this clonotype. The J gene is TRBJ2-2, the V gene TRBV20-1, with a possible D match to TRBD1 (5 bases). Trimming took off 4 bases at V and 7 bases at J, with 13 bases between the two ends. The CDR3 sequence is 13 residues long. The V gene's germline CDR1 is DFQATT and CDR2 SNEGSKA (reference sequence). In DNA, the CDR3 is TGCAGTGCTACGATGGATCAGGGCGGGGAGCTGTTTTTT. This encodes CSATMDQGGELFF.

The chain recombines TRBV30 with TRBJ2-7; weak D call: TRBD2 (5 bases). CDR3 length: 12 amino acids. Germline V gene data show CDR1 as GTSNPN and CDR2 as SVGIG (reference sequence). The ends were cut back, 4 bases at V and 6 bases at J, with 13 bases in the middle. CDR3 in amino acids: CAWTYGRGEQYF. The DNA of the CDR3 is TGTGCCTGGACGTACGGCCGGGGCGAGCAGTACTTC.

This clonotype was detected ten times or more. V and J are TRBV12-3 or TRBV12-4 and TRBJ1-1, with 9 nucleotides matching TRBD1. V shed 4 bases and J 11 bases; nucleotides not matched to a gene: 11. CDR3 size: 14 residues. Written as DNA, the CDR3 is TGTGCCAGCAGTTCCCCGGGACAGGGTAGGCAGGCTTTCTTT. It yields the protein CASSSPGQGRQAFF.